These T cell receptor beta chains were read from a single sample in a study of blood T cell repertoires in COVID-19. TCRdb's copy holds only in-frame clones and misses some; the assay was immunoSEQ multiplex PCR. The sample records 150,000 or so clones, around 89% being singletons. Source material: peripheral blood. These TCRs come from a man aged 55 to 70 with active or convalescent COVID-19. CDR3s include the opening cysteine and the closing phenylalanine or tryptophan.

V gene	J gene	CDR3 length	CDR3 protein
TRBV7-9	TRBJ1-5	16	CASSLGTGATNQPQHF
TRBV29-1	TRBJ1-5	13	CSVRTGGNQPQHF
TRBV29-1	TRBJ2-5	17	CSVGGLAGARGLETQYF
TRBV2	TRBJ1-3	12	CASQGSGNTIYF
TRBV19	TRBJ1-1	15	CASTISGTGRTEAFF
TRBV7-9	TRBJ2-2	12	CASREGSGELFF
TRBV24-1	TRBJ2-1	14	CATSDFGVAHEQFF
TRBV4-1	TRBJ2-5	16	CASSQERGRALETQYF
TRBV21-1	TRBJ1-1	14	CASSITDRNTEAFF
TRBV27	TRBJ2-1	16	CASSLSSSGRFDEQFF
TRBV2	TRBJ2-2	15	CASSRERESTGELFF
TRBV18	TRBJ1-1	17	CASSPSPLTGGGTEAFF
TRBV14	TRBJ2-7	14	CASSQISSGSALYF
TRBV10-3	TRBJ2-5	15	CAISESSGGRETQYF
TRBV14	TRBJ1-1	15	CASSQVSGLRTEAFF
TRBV5-1	TRBJ2-1	13	CASRTEMGRGQFF
TRBV3-1/TRBV3-2	TRBJ2-2	15	CASSQAGVGTGELFF
TRBV2	TRBJ1-2	14	CASSEGGAGYGYTF
TRBV28	TRBJ2-5	17	CASSVQPGQGVEETQYF
TRBV7-2	TRBJ2-2	13	CASSLSYVGELFF
TRBV28	TRBJ2-2	16	CASRLQTSLNTGELFF
TRBV27	TRBJ2-7	14	CATRQTRAYYEQYF
TRBV5-5	TRBJ1-3	17	CASSLGSRGANGNTIYF
TRBV19	TRBJ2-1	15	CASSSPSGSNNEQFF
TRBV6-1	TRBJ2-1	15	CASSERPRGRGEQFF
TRBV4-3	TRBJ2-3	15	CASSRNRGLTDTQYF
TRBV14	TRBJ2-7	16	CASSQDSLADVREQYF
TRBV7-3	TRBJ1-1	13	CASSFQGATEAFF
TRBV28	TRBJ2-7	15	CATIAGTGGLYEQYF
TRBV4-3	TRBJ1-5	14	CASSQSRGTQPQHF
TRBV28	TRBJ1-3	14	CASSAVGGGNTIYF
TRBV4-3	TRBJ2-5	18	CASSQDFLPGTGKETQYF
TRBV5-6	TRBJ1-5	15	CASSSTGYSNQPQHF
TRBV10-3	TRBJ1-1	14	CAISESLRATEAFF
TRBV4-1	TRBJ1-1	14	CASSHATGITEAFF
TRBV15	TRBJ2-5	15	CATSRGQGNGETQYF
TRBV7-3	TRBJ2-3	17	CASSLRGPGQGEDTQYF
TRBV6-5	TRBJ1-5	15	CASMTDRNGNQPQHF
TRBV21-1	TRBJ2-7	14	CASSKAYGTYEQYF
TRBV24-1	TRBJ2-3	12	CATGTSTDTQYF
TRBV27	TRBJ2-1	15	CASSPMQGSYNEQFF
TRBV5-1	TRBJ2-5	17	CASSLALSGGAEETQYF
TRBV9	TRBJ2-1	15	CASSVAGTSINEQFF
TRBV7-2	TRBJ2-3	15	CASSFSGGNTDTQYF
TRBV9	TRBJ2-3	14	CASSVTGGPDTQYF
TRBV28	TRBJ1-1	12	CASSLIRQSAFF
TRBV6-5	TRBJ2-1	15	CASSFVALTYNEQFF
TRBV3-1/TRBV3-2	TRBJ2-7	17	CASSQELAGGLSKEQYF
TRBV2	TRBJ2-3	15	CASRELLAGGGAQYF
TRBV7-3	TRBJ1-3	17	CASSLQGGYGSGNTIYF
TRBV10-3	TRBJ2-5	13	CAISGGQGETQYF
TRBV3-1/TRBV3-2	TRBJ1-2	14	CASSHRDRGSGYTF
TRBV3-1/TRBV3-2	TRBJ2-7	15	CASSQGGSYFYEQYF
TRBV3-1/TRBV3-2	TRBJ2-4	17	CASSPRDRSLAKNIQYF
TRBV2	TRBJ2-7	15	CASRTDRGIPYEQYF
TRBV4-3	TRBJ1-1	16	CASSQAIQGFNTEAFF
TRBV27	TRBJ2-7	14	CASSLLAGGYEQYF
TRBV5-4	TRBJ2-3	16	CASSFGGPILTDTQYF
TRBV18	TRBJ1-1	15	CASSPPSQGKAEAFF
TRBV7-2	TRBJ1-4	15	CASSLVGRENEKLFF